This TCR beta chain appears in the sequencing data of a study of T-cell memory formation after mild COVID-19. This clonotype was seen a few times. In TCRdb, the 5' RACE reads were re-called with MiXCR into one record per CDR3 protein. This table has some 350,000 distinct CDR3 sequences, approximately 15% appearing once. Sequencing was carried out using PBMCs or a T cell subset sorted from them (not recorded which). The clonotype was recovered from a man aged 18 to 30 who had mild COVID-19 (a few samples of this study predate the infection). Cell type and time point are not known.

The CDR3 loop is CASSQEGFSVGGTDTQYF. The CDR3, as DNA: TGCGCCAGCAGCCAAGAGGGGTTTTCGGTCGGGGGCACAGATACGCAGTATTTT. V is TRBV4-1 and J is TRBJ2-3; tentatively, D is TRBD2 (5 bases). The CDR3 runs 18 residues. In germline, CDR1 is MGHRA, CDR2 YSYEKL. V was shortened by 0 bases and J by 1 base, with 17 bases between the two germline ends.